The sequence of this TCR beta chain was determined in a study of blood T cell repertoires in COVID-19. Repertoires were generated with immunoSEQ multiplex PCR, while TCRdb's copy carries only in-frame clones and drops some. In the table there are fewer than 200,000 clones, 83% of which are singletons. V lost 8 bases to trimming and J lost 7 bases, with 17 bases between them. CDR3 length: 14 residues. Germline loops: CDR1 SGHTA, CDR2 FQGTGA. The sequence derives from a woman aged 45-59 years in a cohort exposed to, infected with or recovered from COVID-19 (not recorded which). V is TRBV7-3 and J is TRBJ2-2; D is perhaps TRBD1 (6 bases). The sequenced sample consisted of PBMCs or T cells enriched from blood (not recorded which). CDR3 protein: CASGLPQGLGELFF. The CDR3 region has the DNA TGTGCCAGCGGACTCCCTCAGGGGCTCGGGGAGCTGTTTTTT. Full variable domain (remainder filled in from reference TRBV7-3 and TRBJ2-2): GAGVSQTPSNKVTEKGKYVELRCDPISGHTALYWYRQSLGQGPEFLIYFQGTGAADDSGLPNDRFFAVRPEGSVSTLKIQRTERGDSAVYLCASGLPQGLGELFFGEGSRLTVL.